One and the same sample provided the 3 T cell receptor beta chains below, sequenced in a study of blood T cell repertoires in COVID-19. Repertoires were generated with immunoSEQ multiplex PCR, while TCRdb's copy carries only in-frame clones and drops some. Of around 430,000 clones listed, approximately 90% are singletons. The sequencing sample was made of peripheral blood. The receptors stem from a woman aged 50 to 60 with COVID-19, enrolled during active disease.

The V and J genes are TRBV12-3 or TRBV12-4 and TRBJ2-5; no firm D call. CDR3 size: 12 residues. V gave up 2 bases and J gave up 3 bases, with 4 bases separating them. This CDR3 reads CASSLLEETQYF. The CDR3 DNA reads as TGTGCCAGCAGTTTATTAGAAGAGACCCAGTACTTC.

The genes are TRBV11-3 and TRBJ1-1, with 7 bases identical to TRBD1. This CDR3 has 13 residues. Germline trimming cut 4 bases from V and 9 bases from J; bases unmatched to any gene: 8. Germline CDR1 SGHNT, CDR2 YENEEA. CDR3 nucleotides: TGTGCCAGCAGCTCCGAGCGACAGGGTAAAGCTTTCTTT. Translation: CASSSERQGKAFF.

This chain links TRBV12-3 or TRBV12-4 with TRBJ1-2; 11 positions agree with TRBD1. V lost 5 bases, J lost 8 bases, and 4 bases stayed unmatched. The CDR3 contains 13 residues. The CDR3 sequence is CASSRTGGRGYTF. The DNA of the CDR3 is TGTGCCAGCAGTCGGACAGGGGGCAGGGGCTACACCTTC.